Shown below are 30 T cell receptor beta chains from a single sample sequenced in a study of cytomegalovirus exposure and HLA in healthy donors. Both 60 Vbeta primers and 13 Jbeta primers went into the PCR. Assay: immunoSEQ multiplex PCR; the TCRdb copy retains only in-frame clones and omits some. The sample consists of just over 85,000 clones, over 70% of them appearing once. Sequenced material: PBMCs. The receptor set was obtained from a man aged 40-50 years in good health and CMV-seronegative.

V usage is TRBV5-6 and J usage is TRBJ1-2; D possibly corresponds to TRBD1 (6 bases). The V gene lost 4 bases and the J gene lost 4 bases, with 14 bases spanning the gap. This CDR3 is 14 amino acids long. Per the germline V gene, CDR1 is SGHDT and CDR2 is YYEEEE. The CDR3 is CASSGKQGPYGYTF. CDR3 DNA: TGTGCCAGCAGCGGAAAACAGGGCCCCTATGGCTACACCTTC.

This chain uses TRBV4-1 with TRBJ2-5; D perhaps matches TRBD1 (7 bases). Trimming pared 0 bases from V and 1 base from J, leaving 27 bases between. The V gene's germline CDR1 is MGHRA and CDR2 YSYEKL. The CDR3 loop spans 21 amino acids. CDR3 amino acids: CASSQDGGQAARGVSQETQYF. CDR3 in DNA: TGCGCCAGCAGCCAAGATGGCGGACAGGCAGCGAGGGGGGTTAGCCAAGAGACCCAGTACTTC.

The rearrangement joins TRBV11-2 to TRBJ2-2; TRBD2 aligns across 9 bases. The CDR3 covers 13 residues. Germline CDR1 SGHAT, CDR2 FQNNGV. The J segment lost 8 bases and the V segment lost 3 bases, leaving 1 base of the junction unmatched. The CDR3 DNA follows: TGTGCCAGCAGCTTCCTAGCGGGGGGGGAGCTGTTTTTT. Translated, it gives CASSFLAGGELFF.

This clone is a singleton in its sample. Other DNA sequences in the same sample also yield this CDR3. The V call is TRBV19, the J call TRBJ1-2, with D maybe TRBD1 (5 bases). Germline assignment: CDR1 LNHDA and CDR2 SQIVND (reference sequence). The CDR3 sequence is 13 residues long. The V end was cut by 1 base, the J end by 6 bases, with 9 bases between. The CDR3 here is CASSIVEGDGYTF. CDR3 bases: TGTGCCAGTAGTATAGTTGAAGGGGATGGCTACACCTTC.

The V and J genes are TRBV10-2 and TRBJ2-7, with 7 positions matching TRBD1. Losses at the gene ends were 4 bases for V and 4 bases for J; bases not matched to a gene: 7. The CDR3 consists of 14 residues. CDR1 and CDR2 from the germline V gene are WSHSY and SAAADI. CDR3 in amino acids: CASSVLTGSYEQYV. Here the CDR3 DNA reads TGCGCCAGCAGTGTTTTGACAGGGTCTTACGAGCAGTACGTC.

J is TRBJ1-4 and V is TRBV28; the D is unclear. The length of the CDR3 is 15 residues. V lost 5 bases and J 0 bases, leaving 10 bases between the germline ends. Germline V gives CDR1 MDHEN, CDR2 SYDVKM. CDR3 region: CASSPSGATNEKLFF. CDR3 sequence (DNA): TGTGCCAGCAGTCCCTCCGGAGCAACTAATGAAAAACTGTTTTTT.

A few counts support this clone. The V and J genes are TRBV7-9 and TRBJ2-6, with D perhaps matching TRBD1 (5 bases). Trimming took 5 bases from V and 2 from J, leaving 19 bases between them. The germline CDR1 and CDR2 sequences are SEHNR and FQNEAQ (reference sequence). This CDR3 comprises 18 residues. CDR3 DNA sequence: TGTGCCAGCAGCCCTTCCACCGCGACAGTGGCTGGGGCCAACGTCCTGACTTTC. Translating gives CASSPSTATVAGANVLTF.

The chain links TRBV4-1 to TRBJ2-7; the match to TRBD1 covers 8 bases. After removal of 1 base from V and 2 bases from J, the junction contained 7 bases not matched to a gene. The CDR3 has 16 amino acids. Looked up from germline, CDR1 is MGHRA and CDR2 is YSYEKL. CDR3 nucleotides: TGCGCCAGCAGCCAAGTAATAACAGGGGGACCCTACGAGCAGTACTTC. Amino acid sequence: CASSQVITGGPYEQYF.

This chain links TRBV2 with TRBJ1-2; D might be TRBD1 (6 bases). The V and J ends lost 6 bases and 0 bases respectively, with 14 bases between them. The germline V gene encodes CDR1 SNHLY and CDR2 FYNNEI. The CDR3 loop spans 15 amino acids. The CDR3 protein is CASRPSQGSNYGYTF. The CDR3 DNA sequence: TGTGCCAGCAGGCCAAGCCAGGGGTCTAACTATGGCTACACCTTC. The variable domain in full, with the rest retrieved from reference TRBV2 and TRBJ1-2, is EPEVTQTPSHQVTQMGQEVILRCVPISNHLYFYWYRQILGQKVEFLVSFYNNEISEKSEIFDDQFSVERPDGSNFTLKIRSTKLEDSAMYFCASRPSQGSNYGYTFGSGTRLTVV.

The chain uses TRBV21-1 and TRBJ1-1; TRBD1 reflects the table's D call only, with no check against the DNA. TRBV21-1 is recorded as a pseudogene. The CDR3 is 12 residues long. Here the CDR3 reads CASRQGDTEAFF. The CDR3, as DNA: TGTGCCAGCAGACAGGGCGACACTGAAGCTTTCTTT.

The rearrangement links TRBV7-3 to TRBJ2-3; 9 bases are a match to TRBD1. V trimming: 3 bases; J trimming: 3 bases; junction bases outside the gene matches: 10. Germline V gene lookup returns CDR1 SGHTA and CDR2 FQGTGA. The CDR3 totals 17 residues. This chain's CDR3 is CASSLFGQGRMTDTQYF. The DNA for the CDR3 is TGTGCCAGCAGCTTGTTCGGACAGGGGAGGATGACAGATACGCAGTATTTT.

This chain uses TRBV28 with TRBJ2-7; 8 positions agree with TRBD1. The CDR3 has 15 amino acids. In germline, CDR1 is MDHEN, CDR2 SYDVKM. V was pared by 8 bases and J by 4 bases, with 13 bases of the junction left unmatched. The CDR3 nucleotides are TGTGCCAGCCTCGGCGGACAGGGCCCACGGTACGAGCAGTACTTC. It specifies CASLGGQGPRYEQYF.

This sequence joins TRBV7-3 and TRBJ2-7; tentatively, D is TRBD1 (6 bases). Germline V CDR1 and CDR2: SGHTA, FQGTGA. The CDR3 totals 14 residues. The ends were cut back, 5 bases at V and 1 base at J, with 12 bases in the middle. The CDR3 DNA follows: TGTGCCAGCAGCCCCAGAGACAGGTCCTACGAGCAGTACTTC. It specifies CASSPRDRSYEQYF.

This clone was counted between two and nine times. The chain employs TRBV27 and TRBJ2-5; D unresolved. The CDR3 is 11 residues long. Germline lookup yields CDR1 MNHEY and CDR2 SMNVEV (reference sequence). The V end was cut by 4 bases, the J end by 2 bases, with 2 bases between. The CDR3 protein is CASSSQETQYF. CDR3 coding DNA: TGTGCCAGCAGTTCTCAAGAGACCCAGTACTTC.

The V gene is TRBV19, the J gene TRBJ2-2; D possibly corresponds to TRBD1 (5 bases). Germline CDR1 reads LNHDA; CDR2 reads SQIVND (reference sequence). V was clipped by 6 bases and J by 3 bases, with 14 bases between them. The CDR3 covers 15 residues. This CDR3 is CASRPGYVDTGELFF. CDR3 nucleotides: TGTGCCAGTAGGCCAGGGTACGTGGACACCGGGGAGCTGTTTTTT.

This clone was seen only once. The chain couples TRBV7-9 to TRBJ1-2, with 12 nucleotides matching TRBD1. The germline CDR1 and CDR2 sequences are SEHNR and FQNEAQ (reference sequence). The CDR3 is 15 amino acids. The junction had 7 bases not matched to a gene; V was cut back by 3 bases and J by 8 bases. The CDR3 sequence: CASSFGGQGAEGYTF. Here the CDR3 DNA reads TGTGCCAGCAGCTTTGGGGGACAGGGGGCGGAAGGCTACACCTTC.

The V and J genes are TRBV4-1 and TRBJ1-6; the match to TRBD1 covers 8 bases. V lost 2 bases and J lost 9; bases outside the gene matches: 15. The CDR3 runs to 18 residues. Germline CDR1 is MGHRA and CDR2 is YSYEKL. CDR3 sequence reads: CASSQLTLGQGAASPLHF. As DNA, the CDR3 is TGCGCCAGCAGCCAACTCACTCTAGGACAGGGAGCAGCTTCACCCCTCCACTTT.

The chain has TRBV4-3 and TRBJ1-2; TRBD1 aligns across 11 bases. Germline-derived CDR1 and CDR2 are LGHNA and YSLEER. This CDR3 has 14 amino acids. Trimming at V came to 1 base and at J to 7 bases, leaving 2 bases not matched to a gene. The CDR3 nucleotides are TGCGCCAGCAGCCAAGGGACAGGGGGCTGTGGCTACACCTTC. Residues: CASSQGTGGCGYTF.

CDR3 residues: CASSLGDRATYEQYF. Written as DNA, the CDR3 is TGTGCCAGCAGCTTAGGTGACAGGGCCACCTACGAGCAGTACTTC. The rearrangement links TRBV7-2 to TRBJ2-7; 7 nucleotides align to TRBD1. There are 15 residues in the CDR3. The germline CDR1 and CDR2 sequences are SGHTA and FQGNSA. Germline trimming cut 1 base from V and 2 bases from J; bases unmatched to any gene: 5.

The J gene is TRBJ2-1, the V gene TRBV7-2, with 9 nucleotides matching TRBD2. This CDR3 contains 15 residues. Germline CDR1 is SGHTA and CDR2 is FQGNSA. The V segment lost 4 bases and the J segment 5 bases; nucleotides outside the gene matches: 6. The CDR3 loop is CASSSGLAGNNEQFF. DNA of the CDR3: TGTGCCAGCAGCTCGGGACTAGCAGGGAACAATGAGCAGTTCTTC. The full variable domain, rest sourced from reference TRBV7-2 and TRBJ2-1, is GAGVSQSPSNKVTEKGKDVELRCDPISGHTALYWYRQSLGQGLEFLIYFQGNSAPDKSGLPSDRFSAERTGGSVSTLTIQRTQQEDSAVYLCASSSGLAGNNEQFFGPGTRLTVL.

The chain combines TRBV7-3 with TRBJ2-1; D is perhaps TRBD2 (6 bases). With 5 bases removed from V and 3 bases from J, the gap between germline ends came to 14 bases. The CDR3 is 15 amino acids. Germline V gives CDR1 SGHTA, CDR2 FQGTGA. CDR3 nucleotides: TGTGCCAGCAGCCCCTCGGGAGTTGTCTACAATGAGCAGTTCTTC. Translating it yields CASSPSGVVYNEQFF. Complete variable domain (other parts from reference TRBV7-3 and TRBJ2-1): GAGVSQTPSNKVTEKGKYVELRCDPISGHTALYWYRQSLGQGPEFLIYFQGTGAADDSGLPNDRFFAVRPEGSVSTLKIQRTERGDSAVYLCASSPSGVVYNEQFFGPGTRLTVL.

The rearrangement uses TRBV2 and TRBJ2-7; possibly TRBD1 for D (5 bases). V was shortened by 7 bases and J by 4 bases, with 17 bases between the two germline ends. Germline-derived CDR1 and CDR2 are SNHLY and FYNNEI. This CDR3 region has 14 residues. The CDR3 loop is CASKSRTSFYEQYF. The CDR3 nucleotides read TGTGCCAGCAAGTCTCGGACATCTTTTTACGAGCAGTACTTC.

This clone was found a few times. The chain combines TRBV4-1 with TRBJ2-1; the D gene is possibly TRBD2 (6 bases). The V end was cut by 0 bases, the J end by 7 bases, with 22 bases between. The CDR3 spans 18 residues. Germline assignment: CDR1 MGHRA and CDR2 YSYEKL. The CDR3 coding sequence is TGCGCCAGCAGCCAAGATCTTATTGGAGGGTTAGGGGCGAATGAGCAGTTCTTC. Translating it yields CASSQDLIGGLGANEQFF.

The rearrangement uses TRBV9 and TRBJ2-2; D may be TRBD2 (6 bases). The CDR3 sequence is 15 residues long. In germline, CDR1 is SGDLS, CDR2 YYNGEE. V gave up 4 bases and J gave up 0 bases, with 10 bases separating them. The CDR3 loop is CASSLTGANTGELFF. The CDR3 region has the DNA TGTGCCAGCAGCCTCACGGGAGCGAACACCGGGGAGCTGTTTTTT.

This clone was observed a handful of times. This chain links TRBV6-1 with TRBJ2-7; D might be TRBD2 (6 bases). Trimming stripped 1 base from V and 0 bases from J, with 19 bases between. CDR1 is MNHNS and CDR2 is SASEGT in the germline V gene. The CDR3 runs 18 residues. This CDR3 reads CASSEEWGVGGLSYEQYF. CDR3 in DNA: TGTGCCAGCAGTGAAGAATGGGGGGTCGGCGGACTCTCCTACGAGCAGTACTTC.

The rearrangement uses TRBV4-3 and TRBJ2-1, with 9 bases lining up with TRBD1. The germline CDR1 and CDR2 sequences are LGHNA and YSLEER. The CDR3 is 14 amino acids. V was pared by 1 base and J by 6 bases, with 1 base of the junction left unmatched. CDR3: CASSQGTGVNEQFF. DNA of the CDR3: TGCGCCAGCAGCCAAGGGACAGGGGTCAATGAGCAGTTCTTC.

The genes are TRBV5-6 and TRBJ2-5, with D possibly TRBD2 on 7 matching bases. CDR3 length: 14 amino acids. V was cut by 0 bases and J by 5 bases, with 11 bases left in between. The germline V gene encodes CDR1 SGHDT and CDR2 YYEEEE. The DNA of the CDR3 is TGTGCCAGCAGCTTGGTCAAGGGGGGGGAGACCCAGTACTTC. Its translation: CASSLVKGGETQYF.

This clone occurred once. The chain links TRBV9 to TRBJ1-5; 12 bases agree with TRBD1. The CDR3 loop spans 15 amino acids. Germline-derived CDR1 and CDR2 are SGDLS and YYNGEE. Trimming cost V 4 bases and J 4 bases; bases outside gene matches: 3. CDR3 sequence reads: CASSLGQGANQPQHF. In DNA, the CDR3 is TGTGCCAGCAGCTTGGGACAGGGGGCAAATCAGCCCCAGCATTTT.

The V and J genes are TRBV10-3 and TRBJ1-1; TRBD1 aligns across 8 bases. V gave up 9 bases and J gave up 5 bases; unmatched junction bases: 8. The CDR3 runs 13 residues. Germline CDR1 reads ENHRY; CDR2 reads SYGVKD. For the CDR3, the DNA is TGTGCCATGTCGGAACAGGGGGTAACTGAAGCTTTCTTT. It yields the protein CAMSEQGVTEAFF.

This clone was counted between two and nine times. J is TRBJ2-7 and V is TRBV4-3; a possible D gene is TRBD1 (5 bases). Germline V gives CDR1 LGHNA, CDR2 YSLEER. Trimming shortened V by 0 bases and J by 3 bases, and 9 bases separated the two germline ends. CDR3 length: 14 amino acids. This CDR3 reads CASSQDRQNYEQYF. In nucleotides, the CDR3 is TGCGCCAGCAGCCAAGATAGACAGAACTACGAGCAGTACTTC.